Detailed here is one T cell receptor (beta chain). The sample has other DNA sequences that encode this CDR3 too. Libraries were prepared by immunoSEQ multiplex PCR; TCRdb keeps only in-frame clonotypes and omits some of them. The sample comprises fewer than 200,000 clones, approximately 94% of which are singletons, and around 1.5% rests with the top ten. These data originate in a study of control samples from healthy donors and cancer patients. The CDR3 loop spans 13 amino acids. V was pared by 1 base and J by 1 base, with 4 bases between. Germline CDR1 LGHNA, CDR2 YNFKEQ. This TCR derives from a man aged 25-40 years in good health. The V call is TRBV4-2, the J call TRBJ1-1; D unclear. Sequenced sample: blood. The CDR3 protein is CASSQGRNTEAFF. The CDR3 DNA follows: TGTGCCAGCAGCCAAGGAAGGAACACTGAAGCTTTCTTT.